The next 20 T cell receptor beta chains were all read from a single sample in a study of T-cell memory formation after mild COVID-19. From the 5' RACE reads, TCRdb called clonotypes with MiXCR, one entry per CDR3 protein. The data contain around 440,000 distinct CDR3 sequences, roughly 20% of them seen just once; the ten biggest clones take up about 12%. The source material was PBMCs or a T cell subset sorted from them (not recorded which). The origin of the receptors is an adult woman who had mild COVID-19 (a few samples of this study predate the infection). Cell type and time point are not known.

The V gene is TRBV7-3, the J gene TRBJ1-6, with TRBD1 matching 8 bases. CDR3 length equals 13 residues. CDR1 is SGHTA, CDR2 FQGTGA, per germline. J was trimmed by 10 bases and V by 4 bases; bases with no gene match: 3. The CDR3, as DNA: TGTGCCAGCAGCTCGGACAGGGTATCACCCCTCCACTTT. Its protein is CASSSDRVSPLHF.

This clonotype was seen more than once but under ten times. This rearrangement joins TRBV12-3 or TRBV12-4 to TRBJ2-7, with 7 positions matching TRBD1. V was pared by 5 bases and J by 2 bases, with 3 bases of the junction left unmatched. This CDR3 is built from 13 residues. CDR3 sequence reads: CASSTGDTYEQYF. CDR3 nucleotide sequence: TGTGCCAGCAGTACAGGGGACACCTACGAGCAGTACTTC.

This clonotype came up a few times. CDR3 DNA: TGTGCCAGCAGTCTAGCGCGGGGGGCCCGAGGGGAGCCCCAGCATTTT. It is translated as CASSLARGARGEPQHF. V usage is TRBV13 and J usage is TRBJ1-5; D possibly corresponds to TRBD1 (6 bases). Germline V lookup: CDR1 PRHDT, CDR2 FYEKMQ (reference sequence). The V and J ends lost 6 bases and 8 bases respectively, with 23 bases between them. This CDR3 is built from 16 residues.

The chain joins TRBV9 to TRBJ2-1; 8 bases are a match to TRBD2. This CDR3 comprises 17 residues. Germline CDR1 and CDR2: SGDLS and YYNGEE. Trimming removed 0 bases from V and 8 bases from J; junction bases left unmatched: 13. The CDR3 DNA is TGTGCCAGCAGCGTAGAGAGTGGGGGACTAGTGTCGGATGAGCAGTTCTTC. This codes for CASSVESGGLVSDEQFF. Full variable domain (rest looked up from reference TRBV9 and TRBJ2-1): DSGVTQTPKHLITATGQRVTLRCSPRSGDLSVYWYQQSLDQGLQFLIQYYNGEERAKGNILERFSAQQFPDLHSELNLSSLELGDSALYFCASSVESGGLVSDEQFFGPGTRLTVL.

The V gene is TRBV10-3, the J gene TRBJ1-1; tentatively, D is TRBD1 (5 bases). CDR3 length equals 15 residues. The germline CDR1 and CDR2 sequences are ENHRY and SYGVKD. V gave up 6 bases and J gave up 4 bases, with 18 bases separating them. The CDR3 bases are TGTGCCATCAGGAAAAATCAGGGCTCGGGCACTGAAGCTTTCTTT. Translation: CAIRKNQGSGTEAFF.

This clonotype turned up a few times. This rearrangement joins TRBV15 to TRBJ2-1, with D possibly being TRBD1 (6 bases). Trimming took off 0 bases at V and 4 bases at J, with 10 bases between the two ends. Germline V lookup: CDR1 LNHNV, CDR2 YYDKDF (reference sequence). There are 15 residues in the CDR3. CDR3 protein: CATSRERQGYNEQFF. For the CDR3, the DNA is TGTGCCACCAGCAGAGAGAGGCAGGGGTACAATGAGCAGTTCTTC.

There are many counts of this clonotype. V and J are TRBV12-3 or TRBV12-4 and TRBJ1-5; no clear D gene. The V end was cut by 3 bases, the J end by 5 bases, with 14 bases between. This CDR3 has 15 amino acids. For the CDR3, the DNA is TGTGCCAGCAGTTTTAGGGCACAATACGATCAGCCCCAGCATTTT. Its protein is CASSFRAQYDQPQHF.

This clonotype has just a few counts. The chain uses TRBV15 and TRBJ2-1; 7 bases agree with TRBD1. V shed 0 bases and J 0 bases; nucleotides not matched to a gene: 2. This CDR3 is built from 16 residues. CDR1 and CDR2 (germline): LNHNV, YYDKDF (reference sequence). The CDR3: CATSRDDRASYNEQFF. DNA of the CDR3: TGTGCCACCAGCAGAGACGACAGGGCCTCCTACAATGAGCAGTTCTTC.

The chain has TRBV12-3 or TRBV12-4 and TRBJ2-7, with 9 bases lining up with TRBD1. The V gene end was trimmed by 4 bases and the J gene end by 0 bases; junction bases not matched to a gene: 7. This CDR3 region has 16 residues. CDR3 coding DNA: TGTGCCAGCAGTTCCCCAGGGACAGGGAGCTCCTACGAGCAGTACTTC. Translation: CASSSPGTGSSYEQYF.

This clonotype was detected only a few times. This rearrangement joins TRBV2 to TRBJ2-3; the match to TRBD2 covers 7 bases. Losses at the gene ends were 5 bases for V and 0 bases for J; bases not matched to a gene: 5. Germline CDR1 reads SNHLY; CDR2 reads FYNNEI. The CDR3 has 15 residues. This CDR3 is CASSPGRGSTDTQYF. The CDR3, as DNA: TGTGCCAGCAGTCCCGGGCGGGGGAGCACAGATACGCAGTATTTT.

The chain has TRBV7-3 and TRBJ2-3, with 9 bases that match TRBD2. Germline trimming cut 0 bases from V and 7 bases from J; bases unmatched to any gene: 5. There are 15 residues in the CDR3. The germline V gene has CDR1 SGHTA and CDR2 FQGTGA. The CDR3 DNA reads as TGTGCCAGCAGCTTAACGGCGGGGGGGCAATATACGCAGTATTTT. It codes for CASSLTAGGQYTQYF.

This clonotype was counted only a few times. The V call is TRBV12-3 or TRBV12-4, the J call TRBJ1-2; D ambiguous. CDR3 length: 14 residues. The V end lost 2 bases, the J end lost 7 bases, and 14 bases lay between the germline ends. CDR3 protein: CASSLYGYSSGYTF. The CDR3 coding sequence is TGTGCCAGCAGTTTATATGGGTATAGCAGTGGCTACACCTTC.

CDR3 region: CATSQGVNGYTF. The DNA of the CDR3 is TGTGCCACCAGTCAAGGGGTTAATGGCTACACCTTC. The rearrangement uses TRBV24-1 and TRBJ1-2, with TRBD1 as a possible D gene (5 bases). The V and J ends lost 6 bases and 6 bases respectively, with 10 bases between them. The germline gives CDR1 KGHDR, CDR2 SFDVKD. The CDR3 sequence is 12 residues long.

This clonotype was recorded a few times. The chain links TRBV4-3 to TRBJ2-7; 7 bases match TRBD2. J was trimmed by 0 bases and V by 1 base; bases with no gene match: 6. Germline CDR1 is LGHNA and CDR2 is YSLEER. CDR3 length equals 16 residues. CDR3 sequence: CASSQGLRGSSYEQYF. The DNA for the CDR3 is TGCGCCAGCAGCCAAGGGCTGCGGGGGAGCTCCTACGAGCAGTACTTC.

The chain couples TRBV7-7 to TRBJ1-5, with 12 bases that match TRBD1. CDR3 length: 16 residues. CDR1 is SSHAT and CDR2 is FNYEAQ in the germline V gene (reference sequence). Trimming cost V 1 base and J 3 bases; bases outside gene matches: 1. The CDR3 DNA reads TGTGCCAGCAGCTTAGGGGACAGGGGGCTCAATCAGCCCCAGCATTTT. Translation: CASSLGDRGLNQPQHF.

The chain couples TRBV30 to TRBJ1-2, with D perhaps TRBD1 (6 bases). The CDR3 extends over 13 amino acids. In germline, CDR1 is GTSNPN, CDR2 SVGIG (reference sequence). The V end lost 0 bases, the J end lost 7 bases, and 12 bases lay between the germline ends. The CDR3 DNA follows: TGTGCCTGGAGTGTAGGAGGGGGGTCTGGCTACACCTTC. Translation gives CAWSVGGGSGYTF.

This chain links TRBV3-1 with TRBJ1-3; the D is unclear. CDR1 is LGHDT and CDR2 is YNNKEL in the germline V gene (reference sequence). V was clipped by 1 base and J by 4 bases, with 5 bases between them. The CDR3 runs 13 residues. The CDR3 sequence: CASSQVIGNTIYF. As DNA, the CDR3 is TGTGCCAGCAGCCAAGTGATAGGAAACACCATATATTTT.

This clonotype was seen more than once but under ten times. The V and J genes are TRBV15 and TRBJ2-7; 11 bases agree with TRBD1. Germline V gives CDR1 LNHNV, CDR2 YYDKDF (reference sequence). Losses at the gene ends were 7 bases for V and 6 bases for J; bases not matched to a gene: 11. There are 15 residues in the CDR3. The CDR3 sequence is CATKPDRGRMSEQYF. In DNA, the CDR3 is TGTGCCACCAAGCCGGACAGGGGGCGCATGAGCGAGCAGTACTTC. Filled out from reference TRBV15 and TRBJ2-7, the complete variable domain reads DAMVIQNPRYQVTQFGKPVTLSCSQTLNHNVMYWYQQKSSQAPKLLFHYYDKDFNNEADTPDNFQSRRPNTSFCFLDIRSPGLGDTAMYLCATKPDRGRMSEQYFGPGTRLTVT.

CDR3 region: CASSQDLLQGDGTEAFF. The CDR3 bases are TGTGCCAGCAGCCAAGATCTTCTCCAGGGAGATGGCACTGAAGCTTTCTTT. This sequence joins TRBV3-1 and TRBJ1-1; the D gene is possibly TRBD1 (5 bases). The CDR3 is 17 amino acids. The V and J ends lost 0 bases and 4 bases respectively, with 18 bases between them. Germline-derived CDR1 and CDR2 are LGHDT and YNNKEL (reference sequence).

The V gene is TRBV4-2, the J gene TRBJ2-1; TRBD2 might be the D (6 bases). The CDR3 length is 13 residues. The germline V and J ends were trimmed by 3 bases and 7 bases, with 10 bases remaining between them. Germline V gene sequence: CDR1 LGHNA, CDR2 YNFKEQ. CDR3 coding DNA: TGTGCCAGCAGCCAGGAGGGCACGAATGAGCAGTTCTTC. Its protein is CASSQEGTNEQFF.